The entry below gives a single T cell receptor beta chain sequence along with its context. Its antigen is as yet unknown. The data stem from a study of monozygotic twins with inflammatory bowel disease. The CDR3 is 15 amino acids. CDR1 and CDR2 (germline): KGHDR, SFDVKD. Study-level results: Clonotype overlap with others was lower in IBD patients than in healthy twins, a difference that was greatest with disease activity.

Incorporation of UMIs carrying a 6-nucleotide sample barcode was performed by template switching. Reprocessing the 5' RACE reads, TCRdb reports a single entry for every CDR3 protein and omits DNA. The sample has about 300,000 distinct CDR3 sequences, and its top ten clones hold approximately 5.4%. The source of this sequence is a human donor with ulcerative colitis or Crohn's disease, or a healthy co-twin of an affected twin (not recorded which). The sample comprised blood. The chain has TRBV24-1 and TRBJ2-1; the D call of TRBD2 rests on TCRdb alone, since no DNA is present to check it. The CDR3 sequence: CATSETSGRRYEQFF.